A selection of T cell receptor beta chains follows, all from one sample in a study of blood T cell repertoires in COVID-19. Only in-frame clones appear in the TCRdb table, and some are missing; sequencing was by immunoSEQ multiplex PCR. The sample has about 260,000 clones; 80% to 90% are singletons. The material sequenced was PBMCs or T cells enriched from blood (not recorded which). These receptors were taken from a woman aged 25 to 45 with acute COVID-19. Both conserved end residues are part of each CDR3. The D gene is left open where the match is weak. Only part of the rows carry a size: once, few, many, or a class if the clone is expanded.

clone size	V gene	J gene	D gene	CDR3 protein	CDR3 DNA
NA	TRBV5-8	TRBJ2-3	TRBD1	CASSSNRGPSTDTQYF	TGTGCCAGCAGCTCGAACAGGGGGCCGAGCACAGATACGCAGTATTTT
few	TRBV19	TRBJ2-7	TRBD2	CASSNPGLAGTYEQYF	TGTGCCAGTAGTAACCCGGGACTAGCGGGGACCTACGAGCAGTACTTC
NA	TRBV7-8	TRBJ2-7	NA	CASSPNYEQYF	TGTGCCAGCAGCCCAAACTACGAGCAGTACTTC
NA	TRBV30	TRBJ1-2	TRBD1	CAWRKPGQGAELWGYTF	TGTGCCTGGAGGAAACCGGGACAGGGGGCTGAGTTGTGGGGCTACACCTTC
NA	TRBV14	TRBJ1-1	TRBD1	CASSRPGQGLWSFF	TGTGCCAGCAGCAGACCGGGACAGGGGCTGTGGTCTTTCTTT
NA	TRBV5-4	TRBJ2-1	NA	CASSLGANEQFF	TGTGCCAGCAGCTTGGGGGCCAATGAGCAGTTCTTC
once	TRBV10-3	TRBJ1-1	NA	CAIRGVNTEAFF	TGTGCCATCCGGGGTGTGAACACTGAAGCTTTCTTT
once	TRBV2	TRBJ1-3	TRBD1	CASSEEGGRNTIYF	TGTGCCAGCAGTGAAGAAGGGGGCAGAAACACCATATATTTT
NA	TRBV18	TRBJ2-1	NA	CASSPPFAASVSDEQFF	TGTGCCAGCTCACCACCATTCGCAGCGTCGGTTAGCGATGAGCAGTTCTTC
few	TRBV7-9	TRBJ2-2	NA	CASSAGSGGTGELFF	TGTGCCAGCAGCGCTGGATCAGGGGGGACCGGGGAGCTGTTTTTT
NA	TRBV27	TRBJ2-3	TRBD2	CASSTPILAGDTDTQYF	TGTGCCAGCAGTACTCCAATACTAGCGGGAGATACAGATACGCAGTATTTT
few	TRBV10-3	TRBJ2-7	TRBD1	CAISDAGGLYEQYF	TGTGCCATCAGTGATGCAGGGGGCTTGTACGAGCAGTACTTC
few	TRBV28	TRBJ1-1	NA	CASSPIDRNTEAFF	TGTGCCAGCAGTCCCATAGACAGGAACACTGAAGCTTTCTTT
NA	TRBV6-1	TRBJ1-6	NA	CASSPVEVPDSPLHF	TGTGCCAGCAGTCCCGTTGAGGTACCGGATTCACCCCTCCACTTT
NA	TRBV21-1	TRBJ2-2	NA	CASSKSFDFFNTGELFF	TGTGCCAGCAGCAAATCATTTGACTTCTTTAACACCGGGGAGCTGTTTTTT
NA	TRBV28	TRBJ1-2	NA	CASQQGTNPYGYTF	TGTGCCAGCCAACAGGGAACCAATCCCTATGGCTACACCTTC
NA	TRBV5-5	TRBJ1-4	NA	CASSLAPATNEKLFF	TGTGCCAGCAGCTTGGCGCCAGCAACTAATGAAAAACTGTTTTTT
NA	TRBV30	TRBJ1-1	NA	CAWKGGTEAFF	TGTGCCTGGAAAGGGGGCACTGAAGCTTTCTTT
NA	TRBV9	TRBJ1-1	TRBD1	CASSVGQQGTEAFF	TGTGCCAGCAGCGTAGGGCAACAGGGGACTGAAGCTTTCTTT
NA	TRBV6-1	TRBJ2-1	TRBD1	CASSQDRGGNEQFF	TGTGCCAGCAGTCAGGACAGGGGGGGCAATGAGCAGTTCTTC
NA	TRBV5-1	TRBJ1-4	NA	CASSPTGSSTNEKLFF	TGCGCCAGCAGCCCAACAGGATCTTCAACTAATGAAAAACTGTTTTTT
NA	TRBV11-2	TRBJ2-4	TRBD2	CASSLDGGRFAIGAKNIQYF	TGTGCCAGCAGCTTAGATGGCGGGAGGTTTGCGATTGGCGCCAAAAACATTCAGTACTTC
NA	TRBV2	TRBJ1-1	TRBD1	CASSETGWDLMEAFF	TGTGCCAGCAGTGAGACAGGGTGGGACCTTATGGAAGCTTTCTTT
NA	TRBV14	TRBJ2-1	TRBD2	CASSQDVGLVSYNEQFF	TGTGCCAGCAGCCAAGATGTTGGACTAGTTTCCTACAATGAGCAGTTCTTC
NA	TRBV24-1	TRBJ1-2	NA	CATSDQTGVRGYTF	TGTGCCACCAGTGACCAAACAGGAGTGAGGGGCTACACCTTC
NA	TRBV6-2/TRBV6-3	TRBJ1-1	NA	CASSYPQGRENTEAFF	TGTGCCAGCAGTTACCCGCAGGGAAGAGAGAACACTGAAGCTTTCTTT
NA	TRBV6-5	TRBJ2-7	TRBD1	CASTKTGAGNYEQYF	TGTGCCAGCACCAAGACAGGGGCCGGGAACTACGAGCAGTACTTC
NA	TRBV28	TRBJ1-5	NA	CASSRAWLSNQPQHF	TGTGCCAGCAGTAGAGCTTGGTTAAGCAATCAGCCCCAGCATTTT
few	TRBV7-9	TRBJ2-1	TRBD2	CASSYGTSEYNEQFF	TGTGCCAGCAGCTACGGGACTAGCGAATACAATGAGCAGTTCTTC
NA	TRBV15	TRBJ2-1	TRBD2	CATRDRGQGGNEQFF	TGTGCCACCAGGGACCGTGGCCAGGGAGGGAATGAGCAGTTCTTC